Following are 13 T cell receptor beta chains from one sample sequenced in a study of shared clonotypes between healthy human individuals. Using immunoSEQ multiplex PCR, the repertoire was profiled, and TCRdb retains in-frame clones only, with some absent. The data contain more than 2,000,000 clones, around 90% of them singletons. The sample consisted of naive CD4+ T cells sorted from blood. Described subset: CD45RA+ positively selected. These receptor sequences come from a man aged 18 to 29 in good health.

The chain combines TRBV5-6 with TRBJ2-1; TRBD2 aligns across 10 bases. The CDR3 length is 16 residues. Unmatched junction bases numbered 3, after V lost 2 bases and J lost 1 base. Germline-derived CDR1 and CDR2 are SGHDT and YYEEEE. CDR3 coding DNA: TGTGCCAGCAGCTTCCGGACTAGCGGATCCTACAATGAGCAGTTCTTC. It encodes CASSFRTSGSYNEQFF. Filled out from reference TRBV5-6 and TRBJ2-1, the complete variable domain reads DAGVTQSPTHLIKTRGQQVTLRCSPKSGHDTVSWYQQALGQGPQFIFQYYEEEERQRGNFPDRFSGHQFPNYSSELNVNALLLGDSALYLCASSFRTSGSYNEQFFGPGTRLTVL.

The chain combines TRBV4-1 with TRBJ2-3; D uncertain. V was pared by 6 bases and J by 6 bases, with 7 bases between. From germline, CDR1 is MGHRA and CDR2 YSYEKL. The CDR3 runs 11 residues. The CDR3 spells CASSSGDTQYF. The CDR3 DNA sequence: TGCGCCAGCAGTTCTGGGGATACGCAGTATTTT.

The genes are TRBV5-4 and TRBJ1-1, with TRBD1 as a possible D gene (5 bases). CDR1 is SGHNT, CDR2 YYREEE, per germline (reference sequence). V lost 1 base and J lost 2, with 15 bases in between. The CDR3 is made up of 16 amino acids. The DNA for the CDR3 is TGTGCCAGCAGCTTGCCCACGCAGGGCCTTAACACTGAAGCTTTCTTT. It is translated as CASSLPTQGLNTEAFF.

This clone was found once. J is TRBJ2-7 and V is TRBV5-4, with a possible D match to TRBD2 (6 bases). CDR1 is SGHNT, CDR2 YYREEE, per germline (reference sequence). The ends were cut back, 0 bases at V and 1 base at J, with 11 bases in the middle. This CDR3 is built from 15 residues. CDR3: CASSLEGLMSYEQYF. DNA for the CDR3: TGTGCCAGCAGCTTGGAGGGACTTATGTCCTACGAGCAGTACTTC.

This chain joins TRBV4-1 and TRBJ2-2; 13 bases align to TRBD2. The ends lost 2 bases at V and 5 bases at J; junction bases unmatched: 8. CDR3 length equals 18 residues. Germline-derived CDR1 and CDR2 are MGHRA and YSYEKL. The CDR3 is CASSQRGLAGVGTGELFF. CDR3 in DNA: TGCGCCAGCAGCCAAAGAGGACTAGCGGGGGTCGGGACCGGGGAGCTGTTTTTT.

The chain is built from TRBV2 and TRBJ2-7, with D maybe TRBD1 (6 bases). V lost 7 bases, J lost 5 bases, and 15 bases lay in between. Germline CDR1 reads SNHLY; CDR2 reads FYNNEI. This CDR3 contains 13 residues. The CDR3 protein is CASINRDIDEQYF. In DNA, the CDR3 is TGTGCCAGCATTAACAGGGATATCGACGAGCAGTACTTC.

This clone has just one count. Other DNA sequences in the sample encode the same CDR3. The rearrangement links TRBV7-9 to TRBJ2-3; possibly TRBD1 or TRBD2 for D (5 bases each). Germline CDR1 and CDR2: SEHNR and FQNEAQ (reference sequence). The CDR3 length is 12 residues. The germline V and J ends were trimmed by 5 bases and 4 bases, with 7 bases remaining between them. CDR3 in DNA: TGTGCCAGCAGCCGGGGCGCAGATACGCAGTATTTT. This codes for CASSRGADTQYF.

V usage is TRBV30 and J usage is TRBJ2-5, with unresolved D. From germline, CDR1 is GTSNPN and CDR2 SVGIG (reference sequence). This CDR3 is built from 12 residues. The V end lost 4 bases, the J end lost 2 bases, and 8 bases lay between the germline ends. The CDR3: CAWNDNQETQYF. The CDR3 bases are TGTGCCTGGAACGACAATCAAGAGACCCAGTACTTC.

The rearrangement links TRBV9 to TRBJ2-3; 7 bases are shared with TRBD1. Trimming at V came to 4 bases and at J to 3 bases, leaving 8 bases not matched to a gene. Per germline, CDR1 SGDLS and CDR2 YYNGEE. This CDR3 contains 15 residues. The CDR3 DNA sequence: TGTGCCAGCAGCCCCCGACAGGGTACAACAGATACGCAGTATTTT. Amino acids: CASSPRQGTTDTQYF.

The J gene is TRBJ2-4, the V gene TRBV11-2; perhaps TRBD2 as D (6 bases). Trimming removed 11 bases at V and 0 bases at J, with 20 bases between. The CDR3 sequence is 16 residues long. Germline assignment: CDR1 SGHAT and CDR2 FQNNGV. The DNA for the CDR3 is TGTGCCCTCATATCCTACCGGAGGGTAGCCAAAAACATTCAGTACTTC. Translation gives CALISYRRVAKNIQYF.

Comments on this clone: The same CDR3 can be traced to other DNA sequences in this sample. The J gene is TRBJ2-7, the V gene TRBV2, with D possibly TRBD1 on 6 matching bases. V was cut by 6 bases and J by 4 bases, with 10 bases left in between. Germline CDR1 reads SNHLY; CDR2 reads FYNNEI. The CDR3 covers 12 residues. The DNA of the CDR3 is TGTGCCAGCAGGGGCGACAGGTACGAGCAGTACTTC. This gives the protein CASRGDRYEQYF.

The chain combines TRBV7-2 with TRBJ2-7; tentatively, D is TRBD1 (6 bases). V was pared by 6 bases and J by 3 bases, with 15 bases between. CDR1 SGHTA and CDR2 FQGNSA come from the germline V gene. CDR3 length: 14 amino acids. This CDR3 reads CASSPYRGGYEQYF. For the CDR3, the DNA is TGTGCCAGCAGTCCATACCGAGGGGGCTACGAGCAGTACTTC.

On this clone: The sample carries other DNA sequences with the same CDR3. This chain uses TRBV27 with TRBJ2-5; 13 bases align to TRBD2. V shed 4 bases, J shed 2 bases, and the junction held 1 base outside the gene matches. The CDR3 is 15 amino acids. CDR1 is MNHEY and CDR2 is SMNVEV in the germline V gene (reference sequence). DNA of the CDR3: TGTGCCAGCAGTTCGGGACTAGCGGGGCAAGAGACCCAGTACTTC. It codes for CASSSGLAGQETQYF.